This record concerns one TCR beta chain sequence. The antigen is unknown. The sample is drawn from a study of response to subunit inactivated influenza vaccine. Study findings and constraints: The authors suggested that every seasonal influenza vaccination recruits few new T cells.

Germline-derived CDR1 and CDR2 are LNHDA and SQIVND (reference sequence). The V end was cut by 6 bases, the J end by 2 bases, with 12 bases between. CDR3 length: 14 amino acids. TCRdb reprocessed the RT-PCR reads with MiXCR, giving one entry per CDR3 protein. The data show more than 400,000 distinct CDR3 sequences, less than 7.5% seen once. This TCR was sampled from a man aged 45 to 70 who received an inactivated influenza vaccine. The sequences come from PBMCs from blood, collected roughly 24 months after vaccination. The gene calls are TRBV19 and TRBJ2-3; a possible D gene is TRBD2 (6 bases). This CDR3 is CASRGGLPTDTQYF. The DNA of the CDR3 is TGTGCCAGTAGAGGAGGGTTACCCACAGATACGCAGTATTTT.